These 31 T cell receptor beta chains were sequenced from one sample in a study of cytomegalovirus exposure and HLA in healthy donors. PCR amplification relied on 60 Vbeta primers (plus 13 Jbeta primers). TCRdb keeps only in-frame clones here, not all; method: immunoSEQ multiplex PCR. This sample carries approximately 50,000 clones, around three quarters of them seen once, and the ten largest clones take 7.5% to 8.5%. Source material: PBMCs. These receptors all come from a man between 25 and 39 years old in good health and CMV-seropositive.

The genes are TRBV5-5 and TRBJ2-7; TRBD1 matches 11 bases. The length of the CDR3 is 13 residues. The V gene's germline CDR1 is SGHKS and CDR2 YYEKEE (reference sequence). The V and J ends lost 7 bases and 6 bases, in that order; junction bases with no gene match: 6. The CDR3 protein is CASRGQGASEQYF. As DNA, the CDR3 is TGTGCCAGCCGAGGACAGGGGGCCAGCGAGCAGTACTTC.

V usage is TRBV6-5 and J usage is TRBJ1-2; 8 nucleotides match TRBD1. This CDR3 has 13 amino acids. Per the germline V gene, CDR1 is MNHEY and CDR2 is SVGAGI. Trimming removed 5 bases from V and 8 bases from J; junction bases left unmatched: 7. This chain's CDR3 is CASSQGASEGYTF. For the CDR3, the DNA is TGTGCCAGCAGTCAGGGGGCCTCCGAGGGCTACACCTTC.

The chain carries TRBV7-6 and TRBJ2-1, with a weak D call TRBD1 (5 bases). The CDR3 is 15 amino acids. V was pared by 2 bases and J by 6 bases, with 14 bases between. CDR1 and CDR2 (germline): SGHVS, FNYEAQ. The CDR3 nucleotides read TGTGCCAGCAGCTTATTTAGCCAGGGTGTCAATGAGCAGTTCTTC. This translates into CASSLFSQGVNEQFF.

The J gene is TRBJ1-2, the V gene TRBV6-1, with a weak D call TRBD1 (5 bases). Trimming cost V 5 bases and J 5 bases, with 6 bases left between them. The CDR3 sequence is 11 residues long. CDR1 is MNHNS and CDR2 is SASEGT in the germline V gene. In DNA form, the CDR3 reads TGTGCCAGCAGTCCAGGGTATGGCTACACCTTC. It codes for CASSPGYGYTF.

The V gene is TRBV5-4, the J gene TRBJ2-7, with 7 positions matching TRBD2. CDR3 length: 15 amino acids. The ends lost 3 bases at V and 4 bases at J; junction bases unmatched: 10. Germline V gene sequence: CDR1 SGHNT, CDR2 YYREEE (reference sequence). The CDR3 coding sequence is TGTGCCAGCAGCTATCCGGGACGGGAGGCTTACGAGCAGTACTTC. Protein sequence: CASSYPGREAYEQYF.

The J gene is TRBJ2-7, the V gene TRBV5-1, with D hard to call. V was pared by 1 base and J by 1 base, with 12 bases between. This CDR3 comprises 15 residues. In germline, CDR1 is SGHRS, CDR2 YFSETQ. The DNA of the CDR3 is TGCGCCAGCAGCTTGCGGGTGGGTCCGTCCTACGAGCAGTACTTC. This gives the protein CASSLRVGPSYEQYF. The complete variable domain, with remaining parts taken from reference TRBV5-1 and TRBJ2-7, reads KAGVTQTPRYLIKTRGQQVTLSCSPISGHRSVSWYQQTPGQGLQFLFEYFSETQRNKGNFPGRFSGRQFSNSRSEMNVSTLELGDSALYLCASSLRVGPSYEQYFGPGTRLTVT.

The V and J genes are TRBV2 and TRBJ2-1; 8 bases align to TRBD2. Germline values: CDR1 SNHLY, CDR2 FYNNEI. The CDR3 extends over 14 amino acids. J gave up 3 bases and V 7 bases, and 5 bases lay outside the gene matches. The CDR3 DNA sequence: TGTGCCAGCAAAGAGCGGGGGTACTACAATGAGCAGTTCTTC. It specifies CASKERGYYNEQFF.

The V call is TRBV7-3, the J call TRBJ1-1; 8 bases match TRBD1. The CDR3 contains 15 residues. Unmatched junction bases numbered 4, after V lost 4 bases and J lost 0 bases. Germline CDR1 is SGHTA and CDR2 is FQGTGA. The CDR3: CASSSGQGMNTEAFF. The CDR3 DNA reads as TGTGCCAGCAGCTCCGGACAGGGAATGAACACTGAAGCTTTCTTT.

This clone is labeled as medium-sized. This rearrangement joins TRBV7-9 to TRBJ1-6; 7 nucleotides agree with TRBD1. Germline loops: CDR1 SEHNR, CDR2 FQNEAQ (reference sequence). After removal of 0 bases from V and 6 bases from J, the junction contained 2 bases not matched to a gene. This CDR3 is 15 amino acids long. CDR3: CASSLAGQVNSPLHF. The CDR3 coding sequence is TGTGCCAGCAGCTTAGCCGGACAGGTTAATTCACCCCTCCACTTT.

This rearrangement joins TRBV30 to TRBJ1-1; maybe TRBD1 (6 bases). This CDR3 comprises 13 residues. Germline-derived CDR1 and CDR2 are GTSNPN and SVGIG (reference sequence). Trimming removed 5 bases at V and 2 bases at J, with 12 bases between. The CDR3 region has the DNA TGTGCCTGGGAAAACAGGGAAAACACTGAAGCTTTCTTT. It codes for CAWENRENTEAFF. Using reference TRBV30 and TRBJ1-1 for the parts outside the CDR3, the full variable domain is SQTIHQWPATLVQPVGSPLSLECTVEGTSNPNLYWYRQAAGRGLQLLFYSVGIGQISSEVPQNLSASRPQDRQFILSSKKLLLSDSGFYLCAWENRENTEAFFGQGTRLTVV.

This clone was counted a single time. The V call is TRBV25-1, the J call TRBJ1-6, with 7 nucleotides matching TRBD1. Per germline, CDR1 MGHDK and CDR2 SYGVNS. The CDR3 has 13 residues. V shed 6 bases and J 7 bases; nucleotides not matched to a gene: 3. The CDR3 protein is CASRAGQNSPLHF. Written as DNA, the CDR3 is TGTGCCAGCAGGGCGGGACAGAATTCACCCCTCCACTTT.

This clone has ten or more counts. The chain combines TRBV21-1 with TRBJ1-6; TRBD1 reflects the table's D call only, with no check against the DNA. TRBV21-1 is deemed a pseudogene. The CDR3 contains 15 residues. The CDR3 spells CASSPRGKQGAPLHF. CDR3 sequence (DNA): TGTGCCAGCAGTCCTAGAGGGAAGCAGGGGGCACCCCTCCACTTT.

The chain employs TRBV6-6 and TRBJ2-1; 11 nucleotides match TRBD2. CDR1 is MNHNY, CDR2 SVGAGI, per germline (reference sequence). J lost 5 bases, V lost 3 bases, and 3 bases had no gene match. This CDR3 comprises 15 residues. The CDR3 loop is CASSYQLAGDNEQFF. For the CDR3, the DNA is TGTGCCAGCAGTTATCAACTAGCGGGGGACAATGAGCAGTTCTTC.

The DNA of the CDR3 is TGTGCCAGCAGTCCAGGGGGCCTTGGCGAGCAGTACTTC. Its protein product is CASSPGGLGEQYF. The chain combines TRBV6-1 with TRBJ2-7, with TRBD1 identical over 8 bases. V was pared by 5 bases and J by 6 bases, with 6 bases of the junction left unmatched. This CDR3 region has 13 residues. Germline CDR1 reads MNHNS; CDR2 reads SASEGT.

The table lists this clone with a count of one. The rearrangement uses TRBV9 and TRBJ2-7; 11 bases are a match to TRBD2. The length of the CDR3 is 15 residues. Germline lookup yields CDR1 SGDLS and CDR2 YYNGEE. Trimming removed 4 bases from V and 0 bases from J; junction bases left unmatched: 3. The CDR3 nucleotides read TGTGCCAGCAGCTTGGGGACTAGCGGCTCCTACGAGCAGTACTTC. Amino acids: CASSLGTSGSYEQYF.

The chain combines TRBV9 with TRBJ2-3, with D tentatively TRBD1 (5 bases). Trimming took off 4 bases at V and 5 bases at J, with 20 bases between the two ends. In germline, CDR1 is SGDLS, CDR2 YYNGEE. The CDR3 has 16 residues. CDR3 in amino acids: CASSPRRPSTVDTQYF. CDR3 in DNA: TGTGCCAGCAGCCCTAGAAGACCCTCGACAGTAGATACGCAGTATTTT.

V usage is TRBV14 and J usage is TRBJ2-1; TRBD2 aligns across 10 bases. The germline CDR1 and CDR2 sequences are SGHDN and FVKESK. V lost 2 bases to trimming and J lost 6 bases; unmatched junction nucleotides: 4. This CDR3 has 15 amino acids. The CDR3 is CASSQLSGGVNEQFF. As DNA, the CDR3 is TGTGCCAGCAGCCAACTAAGCGGGGGGGTCAATGAGCAGTTCTTC. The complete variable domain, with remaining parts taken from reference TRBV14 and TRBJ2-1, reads EAGVTQFPSHSVIEKGQTVTLRCDPISGHDNLYWYRRVMGKEIKFLLHFVKESKQDESGMPNNRFLAERTGGTYSTLKVQPAELEDSGVYFCASSQLSGGVNEQFFGPGTRLTVL.

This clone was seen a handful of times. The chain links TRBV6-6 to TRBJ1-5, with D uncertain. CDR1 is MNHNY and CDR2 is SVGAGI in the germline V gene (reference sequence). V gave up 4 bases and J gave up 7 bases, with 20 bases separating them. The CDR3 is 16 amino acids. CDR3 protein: CASSFDGRGVGQPQHF. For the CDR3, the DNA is TGTGCCAGCAGTTTCGACGGACGGGGAGTGGGCCAGCCCCAGCATTTT.

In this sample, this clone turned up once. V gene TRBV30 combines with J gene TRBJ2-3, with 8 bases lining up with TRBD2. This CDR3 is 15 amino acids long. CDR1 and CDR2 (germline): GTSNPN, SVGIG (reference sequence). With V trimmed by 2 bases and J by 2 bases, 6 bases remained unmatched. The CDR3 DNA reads TGTGCCTGGAGTTTCGGACTAGCTCACACAGATACGCAGTATTTT. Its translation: CAWSFGLAHTDTQYF.

The CDR3 nucleotides read TGTGCCAGCAGCTTGGTAGAGCGGGGGGGCCTCGGTGAGCAGTTCTTC. It encodes CASSLVERGGLGEQFF. The V call is TRBV5-6, the J call TRBJ2-1; 10 nucleotides align to TRBD2. Germline values: CDR1 SGHDT, CDR2 YYEEEE. The CDR3 has 16 residues. V was clipped by 0 bases and J by 9 bases; unmatched bases: 9.

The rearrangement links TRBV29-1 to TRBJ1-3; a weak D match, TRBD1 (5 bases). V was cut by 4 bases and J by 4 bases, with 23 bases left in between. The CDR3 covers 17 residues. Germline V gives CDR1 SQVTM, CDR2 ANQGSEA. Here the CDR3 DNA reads TGCAGCGTTGTTCACAGCGCGGGGGAATGGGCGGGAAACACCATATATTTT. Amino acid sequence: CSVVHSAGEWAGNTIYF.

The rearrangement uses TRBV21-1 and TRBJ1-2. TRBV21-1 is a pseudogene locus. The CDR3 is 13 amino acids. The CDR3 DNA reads TGTGCCAGCAGCGCCGACGGGGTTTATGGCTACACCTTC. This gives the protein CASSADGVYGYTF.

The CDR3 is CASSLGVSRGGTDTQYF. DNA for the CDR3: TGTGCCAGCAGCTTAGGTGTCTCGCGGGGGGGCACAGATACGCAGTATTTT. The rearrangement uses TRBV7-6 and TRBJ2-3; 8 nucleotides match TRBD2. Germline CDR1 is SGHVS and CDR2 is FNYEAQ. The CDR3 is made up of 17 amino acids. With V trimmed by 1 base and J by 1 base, 7 bases remained unmatched.

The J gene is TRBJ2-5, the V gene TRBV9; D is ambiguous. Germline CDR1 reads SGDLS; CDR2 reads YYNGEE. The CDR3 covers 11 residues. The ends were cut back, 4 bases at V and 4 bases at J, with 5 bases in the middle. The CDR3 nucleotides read TGTGCCAGCAGCCCGGGAGAGACCCAGTACTTC. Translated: CASSPGETQYF.

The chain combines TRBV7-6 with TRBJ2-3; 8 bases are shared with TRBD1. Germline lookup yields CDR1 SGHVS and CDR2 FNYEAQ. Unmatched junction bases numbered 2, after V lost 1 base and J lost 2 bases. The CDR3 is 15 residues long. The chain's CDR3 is CASSLGQGNTDTQYF. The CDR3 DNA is TGTGCCAGCAGCTTAGGACAGGGGAACACAGATACGCAGTATTTT.

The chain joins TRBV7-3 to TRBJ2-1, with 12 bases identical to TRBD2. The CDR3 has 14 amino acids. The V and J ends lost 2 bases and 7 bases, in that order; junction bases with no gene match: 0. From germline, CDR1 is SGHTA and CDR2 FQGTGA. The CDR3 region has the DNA TGTGCCAGCAGCTTAGGACTAGCGGGGAATGAGCAGTTCTTC. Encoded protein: CASSLGLAGNEQFF.

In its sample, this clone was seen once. CDR3 DNA sequence: TGCGCCAGCAGCTTCAGGCTAGCGGGGGGGGGACCAGATACGCAGTATTTT. Its protein product is CASSFRLAGGGPDTQYF. This chain connects TRBV5-1 to TRBJ2-3; TRBD2 matches at 12 bases. The CDR3 is made up of 17 amino acids. V was pared by 2 bases and J by 4 bases, with 8 bases of the junction left unmatched. Germline V gene lookup returns CDR1 SGHRS and CDR2 YFSETQ. Combining the CDR3 with reference TRBV5-1 and TRBJ2-3 gives the whole variable domain KAGVTQTPRYLIKTRGQQVTLSCSPISGHRSVSWYQQTPGQGLQFLFEYFSETQRNKGNFPGRFSGRQFSNSRSEMNVSTLELGDSALYLCASSFRLAGGGPDTQYFGPGTRLTVL.

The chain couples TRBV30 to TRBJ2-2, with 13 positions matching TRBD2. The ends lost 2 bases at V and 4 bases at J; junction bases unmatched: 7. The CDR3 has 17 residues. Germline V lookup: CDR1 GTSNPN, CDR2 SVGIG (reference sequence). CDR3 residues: CAWSFGTSGVGTGELFF. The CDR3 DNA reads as TGTGCCTGGAGTTTCGGGACTAGCGGGGTGGGCACCGGGGAGCTGTTTTTT.

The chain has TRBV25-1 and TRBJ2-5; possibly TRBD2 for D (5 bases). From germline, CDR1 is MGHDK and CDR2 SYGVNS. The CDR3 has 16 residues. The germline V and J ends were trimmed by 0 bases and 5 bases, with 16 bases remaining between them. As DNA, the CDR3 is TGTGCCAGCAGTGAATATGGACGGACTCTGGGGGAGACCCAGTACTTC. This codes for CASSEYGRTLGETQYF.

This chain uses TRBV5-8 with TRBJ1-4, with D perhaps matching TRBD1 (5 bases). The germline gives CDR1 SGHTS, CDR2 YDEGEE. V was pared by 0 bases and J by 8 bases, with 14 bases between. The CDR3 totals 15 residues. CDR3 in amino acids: CASSLGTGGSEKLFF. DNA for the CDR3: TGTGCCAGCAGCTTGGGCACCGGGGGGAGCGAAAAACTGTTTTTT.

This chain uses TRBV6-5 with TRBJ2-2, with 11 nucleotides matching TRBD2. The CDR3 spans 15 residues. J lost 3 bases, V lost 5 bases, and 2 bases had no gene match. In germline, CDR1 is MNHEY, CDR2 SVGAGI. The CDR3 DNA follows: TGTGCCAGCAGTCTGACTAGCGGGGACACCGGGGAGCTGTTTTTT. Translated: CASSLTSGDTGELFF.